Shown below are 16 T cell receptor beta chains from a single sample sequenced in a study of T cell repertoires in cytomegalovirus infection. TCRdb reprocessed the reads via MiXCR and lists one record per CDR3 protein. The repertoire includes more than 300,000 distinct CDR3 sequences, about 34% of them detected once, and roughly 12% sits in the top ten. Antigens for these TCRs are unknown. This material consisted of cultured PBMCs, taken from culture after CMV antigen stimulation. These receptors were taken from a human donor in good health (CMV status not recorded). Some clones in this sample may be carry-over from other donors' samples.

This clonotype was picked up a small number of times. This chain joins TRBV7-2 and TRBJ1-1; D is perhaps TRBD1 (5 bases). V shed 5 bases and J shed 3 bases, with 13 bases lying between them. CDR1 is SGHTA, CDR2 FQGNSA, per germline. The CDR3 totals 14 residues. The DNA of the CDR3 is TGTGCCAGCAGCGCCGCGGGGCACGACACTGAAGCTTTCTTT. Encoded protein: CASSAAGHDTEAFF.

This rearrangement joins TRBV19 to TRBJ2-3; 7 bases agree with TRBD1. Per germline, CDR1 LNHDA and CDR2 SQIVND (reference sequence). This CDR3 spans 17 amino acids. V lost 6 bases to trimming and J lost 2 bases; unmatched junction nucleotides: 14. CDR3 bases: TGTGCCAGTAGACGCCTGGCCTTACAGGGGCTCACAGATACGCAGTATTTT. The encoded protein is CASRRLALQGLTDTQYF.

By share, this clonotype ranks as medium-sized. V and J are TRBV7-2 and TRBJ1-1; 8 bases fit TRBD1. V was clipped by 5 bases and J by 0 bases; unmatched bases: 8. Per the germline V gene, CDR1 is SGHTA and CDR2 is FQGNSA. This CDR3 has 16 amino acids. Written as DNA, the CDR3 is TGTGCCAGCAGCCCCCACGGGACAGGCATGAACACTGAAGCTTTCTTT. Amino acids: CASSPHGTGMNTEAFF. Combining the CDR3 with reference TRBV7-2 and TRBJ1-1 gives the whole variable domain GAGVSQSPSNKVTEKGKDVELRCDPISGHTALYWYRQSLGQGLEFLIYFQGNSAPDKSGLPSDRFSAERTGGSVSTLTIQRTQQEDSAVYLCASSPHGTGMNTEAFFGQGTRLTVV.

V and J are TRBV7-2 and TRBJ2-7; 7 bases agree with TRBD2. The CDR3 sequence is 12 residues long. V shed 5 bases and J 4 bases; nucleotides not matched to a gene: 2. CDR1 is SGHTA, CDR2 FQGNSA, per germline. The chain's CDR3 is CASSPGRYEQYV. CDR3 coding DNA: TGTGCCAGCAGCCCCGGGAGGTACGAGCAGTACGTC.

This clonotype was seen a handful of times. The chain combines TRBV19 with TRBJ2-5; no clear D gene. The CDR3 totals 16 residues. CDR1 and CDR2 (germline): LNHDA, SQIVND (reference sequence). The V gene lost 0 bases and the J gene lost 1 base, with 12 bases spanning the gap. The CDR3 coding sequence is TGTGCCAGTAGTATAGATTCACCTGGCGCCCAAGAGACCCAGTACTTC. Its protein product is CASSIDSPGAQETQYF. The whole variable domain, remainder taken from reference TRBV19 and TRBJ2-5, is DGGITQSPKYLFRKEGQNVTLSCEQNLNHDAMYWYRQDPGQGLRLIYYSQIVNDFQKGDIAEGYSVSREKKESFPLTVTSAQKNPTAFYLCASSIDSPGAQETQYFGPGTRLLVL.

This clonotype was recorded many times. CDR3 coding DNA: TGTGCCAGCAGCTCTGAACCGACCCTCCACAGTTACAATGAGCAGTTCTTC. This sequence encodes CASSSEPTLHSYNEQFF. The V and J genes are TRBV11-3 and TRBJ2-1; D not certain. Germline V gene lookup returns CDR1 SGHNT and CDR2 YENEEA. This CDR3 comprises 17 residues. Trimming took off 4 bases at V and 4 bases at J, with 20 bases between the two ends.

This clonotype has a handful of counts. The chain joins TRBV12-3 or TRBV12-4 to TRBJ1-2; TRBD1 agrees at 9 bases. The CDR3 length is 15 residues. With V trimmed by 5 bases and J by 5 bases, 9 bases remained unmatched. The CDR3, as DNA: TGTGCCAGCAGTGCCCGAGACAGGGGGGGGTATGGCTACACCTTC. This codes for CASSARDRGGYGYTF.

This clonotype appeared a few times. The gene calls are TRBV4-1 and TRBJ2-2; D call uncertain. The V gene lost 4 bases and the J gene lost 7 bases, with 13 bases spanning the gap. The CDR3 is 14 amino acids. The germline gives CDR1 MGHRA, CDR2 YSYEKL. This chain's CDR3 is CASSPRMLLGELFF. DNA of the CDR3: TGCGCCAGCAGCCCAAGGATGTTACTCGGGGAGCTGTTTTTT.

This clonotype was seen a handful of times. CDR3 coding DNA: TGTGCCAGCAGTTACAGCGGGCAATTCACAGATACGCAGTATTTT. Translating gives CASSYSGQFTDTQYF. The chain is built from TRBV6-5 and TRBJ2-3; weak D call: TRBD2 (6 bases). Between the trimmed V and J ends, which lost 2 bases and 2 bases, there was a span of 11 bases. The V gene's germline CDR1 is MNHEY and CDR2 SVGAGI. The CDR3 totals 15 residues.

This sequence joins TRBV20-1 and TRBJ2-7, with 9 bases lining up with TRBD2. There are 15 residues in the CDR3. J gave up 4 bases and V 3 bases, and 10 bases lay outside the gene matches. Germline V gene data show CDR1 as DFQATT and CDR2 as SNEGSKA (reference sequence). The CDR3 region is CSASALAGGPYEQYF. In DNA form, the CDR3 reads TGCAGTGCTAGTGCCTTGGCGGGAGGGCCATACGAGCAGTACTTC.

The rearrangement joins TRBV11-2 to TRBJ1-4; no definite D call. In germline, CDR1 is SGHAT, CDR2 FQNNGV. The CDR3 contains 15 residues. V was trimmed by 5 bases and J by 4 bases, leaving 14 bases between them. CDR3 in DNA: TGTGCCAGCAGCCTATCCGGCAGCATTAATGAAAAACTGTTTTTT. Residues: CASSLSGSINEKLFF.

This clonotype has ten or more counts. This chain links TRBV7-2 with TRBJ2-5; TRBD2 matches 11 bases. CDR3 length: 13 amino acids. V was clipped by 5 bases and J by 4 bases; unmatched bases: 0. Germline V CDR1 and CDR2: SGHTA, FQGNSA. The DNA for the CDR3 is TGTGCCAGCAGCGGACTAGCGGGAGAGACCCAGTACTTC. Translated: CASSGLAGETQYF.

The chain couples TRBV6-5 to TRBJ2-1; 8 bases line up with TRBD2. From germline, CDR1 is MNHEY and CDR2 SVGAGI. The CDR3 spans 17 residues. With 4 bases clipped from V and 8 bases from J, the junction kept 16 bases outside the gene matches. The CDR3, as DNA: TGTGCCAGCAGTTCCCCCCTTTGGGTCGGGAGGGCCCATGAGCAGTTCTTC. Protein: CASSSPLWVGRAHEQFF.

This chain uses TRBV6-6 with TRBJ1-5, with D unresolved. Per germline, CDR1 MNHNY and CDR2 SVGAGI (reference sequence). The length of the CDR3 is 16 residues. V lost 1 base and J lost 0, with 10 bases in between. The CDR3 region is CASSYLPVYSNQPQHF. The CDR3 DNA is TGTGCCAGCAGTTACTTACCGGTCTATAGCAATCAGCCCCAGCATTTT.

The DNA for the CDR3 is TGTGCCAGCAGTTTCCTGGACAGGAGGCTCGAGCAGTACTTC. Protein: CASSFLDRRLEQYF. The V call is TRBV12-3 or TRBV12-4, the J call TRBJ2-7, with 7 nucleotides matching TRBD1. With V trimmed by 3 bases and J by 6 bases, 8 bases remained unmatched. The length of the CDR3 is 14 residues.

J is TRBJ2-7 and V is TRBV9, with 8 bases lining up with TRBD1. The CDR3 is 16 amino acids. Trimming took 0 bases from V and 4 from J; bases not matched to a gene: 9. The V gene's germline CDR1 is SGDLS and CDR2 YYNGEE. The CDR3 loop reads CASSVGRTGTLYEQYF. In DNA form, the CDR3 reads TGTGCCAGCAGCGTAGGGAGGACAGGGACGTTGTACGAGCAGTACTTC.